The entry that follows covers one T cell receptor (beta chain) sequence. Its antigen is not known. Germline loops: CDR1 SNHLY, CDR2 FYNNEI. This CDR3 is 14 amino acids long. Trimming left V 5 bases short and J 7 bases short, with 12 bases between. The sample originates from a study of response to subunit inactivated influenza vaccine. TCRdb called the RT-PCR reads again in MiXCR, with one record for every CDR3 protein. The sample contains roughly 180,000 distinct CDR3 sequences, roughly 8.7% of which appear only once. Findings of the study overall: That few new T cells are recruited by each seasonal influenza vaccination was the authors' suggestion.

This sequence originates from a man aged 50 to 60 who received an inactivated influenza vaccine. The chain couples TRBV2 to TRBJ1-6; possibly TRBD1 for D (5 bases). Source: non-naive T cells sorted from PBMCs, taken on the day of vaccination. Here the CDR3 reads CASSLRDGNSPLHF. CDR3 DNA sequence: TGTGCCAGCAGTCTCCGGGACGGGAATTCACCCCTCCACTTT.